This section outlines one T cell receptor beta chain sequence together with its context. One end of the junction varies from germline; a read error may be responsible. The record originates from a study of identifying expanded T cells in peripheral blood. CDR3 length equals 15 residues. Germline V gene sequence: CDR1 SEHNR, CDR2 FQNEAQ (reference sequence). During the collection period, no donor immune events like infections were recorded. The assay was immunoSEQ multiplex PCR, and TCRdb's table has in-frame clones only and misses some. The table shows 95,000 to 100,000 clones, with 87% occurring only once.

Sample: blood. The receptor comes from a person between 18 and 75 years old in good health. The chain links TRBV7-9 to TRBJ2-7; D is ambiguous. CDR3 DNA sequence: TGCGCCAGCAGCCAAGATCTGGAAGGGTGGTACGAGCAGTACTTC. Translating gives CASSQDLEGWYEQYF.